This entry describes one TCR beta chain. The clone's antigen remains unknown. The record has no base qualities; no much larger clone is one base away. Systemically healthy Caucasian individuals from Russia, 35 to 50 in total and aged about 6 to 95 years, were included as donors. Each donor gave roughly 9 milliliters of peripheral blood, drawn into EDTA-treated Vacutainer tubes. Ficoll-Paque density-gradient centrifugation was used to isolate PBMCs, with at least 6.5 million per sample. Trizol reagent was used to extract total RNA from the PBMCs, yielding at least 6 micrograms per sample. The percentages of naive CD45RAhigh/CD27high T cells were determined by flow cytometry on a PBMC aliquot from every donor. This sample was included in a study of blood T cells in healthy people across ages (dated by TCRdb to the mid-2010s). As for the study more broadly: Template switching captured roughly one uniquely barcoded TCR beta cDNA molecule per two T cells in model experiments. For two donors (one aged 18 to 30 and one aged 80 or older), the study analyzed two additional independent replicas of 1 million unique cDNA reads from the same blood draw. To avoid experimental bias, donors of different ages were randomly spread across the sequencing lanes. The donors were split into four age groups: young (average approximately 16 years), middle-aged (about 40), aged (roughly 65) and long-lived (over 80). Using deep sequencing normalized with unique cDNA molecular identifiers, the study measured how TCR beta repertoire diversity changes with age. Overall results and qualifications from the work: As age increased, observed TCR beta diversity per million T cells dropped in a roughly linear way, and a significant reduction was already evident by age 40. Total diversity estimates from one million sequenced T cells were considered lower bounds and underestimates. A strong correlation was found between observed TCR beta diversity and the percentage of naive T cells measured by flow cytometry. Compared with the aged group, the long-lived group had more naive CD4+ T cells, fewer expanded clones and increased TCR diversity, a pattern suggesting age selection. Conclusive comparison of naive and antigen-experienced compartments was prevented by the profiling of bulk unsorted PBMCs. Donor CMV infection status was unknown, potentially confounding age-related changes in expanded clonotypes.

V sheds 8 bases and J sheds 3 bases, leaving 17 bases between their ends. In the germline V gene (reference sequence), CDR1 corresponds to SEHNR and CDR2 to FQNEAQ. Reading from cysteine to phenylalanine, the CDR3 counts 14 amino acids. Only the CDR3 DNA is retained, 42 bases long and in frame from the first base. Receptors were amplified or captured by 5' RACE. A second PCR of roughly 6 to 11 cycles was run with a J-beta primer mix and a sample-barcoded 5' primer. A template-switch 5' adaptor carrying 12 random nucleotides introduced a unique molecular identifier onto each TCR beta cDNA molecule. At least 3 million CDR3-containing paired-end reads were obtained from each sample. First-strand cDNA synthesis was performed from all RNA using the Mint cDNA synthesis kit, with priming by a TRBC-specific oligonucleotide. Following uracil-DNA glycosylase treatment, all cDNA underwent a first 18-cycle PCR with the universal primers M1SS and BC2_uni_R. From the authors' description of their analysis: For normalization, 1 million high-quality reads were randomly selected from each sample, with every read carrying a distinct molecular identifier. Reads with shared molecular identifiers were discarded instead of being binned into consensus sequences. MiTCR, run with a Q25 quality threshold and the strictest error-elimination algorithm, handled CDR3 identification, clonotype clustering and error correction. Lower-bound total TCR beta diversity was estimated with a nonparametric unseen species model using Euler transformation. The public reads were quality trimmed at Q25 with fastp and then assembled into clones with MiXCR by TCRdb, keeping productive beta chains. Entries that share a CDR3 protein sequence are merged under the most common genes and DNA. In this record, the V and J calls reflect TCRdb's handling and not the investigators' own analysis. The sample records 1.8 million or so distinct CDR3 sequences, about two fifths of which are singletons. The ten largest clones take up 23% of the sample.

The TCR was taken from a human donor in good health. This chain is built from TRBV7-9 and TRBJ2-7; D gene: possibly TRBD1, on 6 matching bases. The material sequenced was blood. CDR3 sequence: CASGRTVGFYEQYF. The DNA reads TGTGCCAGCGGACGGACAGTAGGCTTCTACGAGCAGTACTTC.